A selection of T cell receptor beta chains follows, all from one sample in a study of cytomegalovirus exposure and HLA in healthy donors. The assay was immunoSEQ multiplex PCR, and TCRdb's table has in-frame clones only and misses some. Of about 270,000 clones listed, approximately 86% are singletons. Sequenced sample: PBMCs. The source of these receptors is a woman between 18 and 30 years old in good health and CMV-seronegative. Both conserved end residues are part of each CDR3. D genes are given only for firm matches. Clone size is shown for a subset of rows, as once, few, many or a class of expanded clone.

D	size	V	J	CDR3	DNA
TRBD1	NA	TRBV7-3	TRBJ1-6	CASSTGTENSPLHF	TGTGCCAGCAGCACCGGGACAGAGAATTCACCCCTCCACTTT
TRBD2	NA	TRBV2	TRBJ2-2	CASSEIGLAGGPTGELFF	TGTGCCAGCAGTGAGATTGGACTAGCGGGGGGACCCACCGGGGAGCTGTTTTTT
TRBD1	NA	TRBV5-1	TRBJ2-5	CASSLSQGKYQETQYF	TGCGCCAGCAGCTTATCACAGGGGAAGTACCAAGAGACCCAGTACTTC
NA	NA	TRBV9	TRBJ1-5	CASSVDPGNQPQHF	TGTGCCAGCAGCGTAGATCCAGGCAATCAGCCCCAGCATTTT
NA	NA	TRBV6-5	TRBJ1-2	CASGPDYGYTF	TGTGCCAGCGGGCCTGACTATGGCTACACCTTC
NA	NA	TRBV18	TRBJ2-3	CASSPTPIQDTQYF	TGTGCCAGCTCACCGACACCCATACAAGATACGCAGTATTTT
NA	NA	TRBV11-1	TRBJ1-3	CASSRQWSSGNTIYF	TGTGCCAGCAGCCGACAGTGGAGCTCTGGAAACACCATATATTTT
NA	NA	TRBV7-2	TRBJ1-5	CASSSQNQPQHF	TGTGCCAGCAGCTCCCAGAATCAGCCCCAGCATTTT
TRBD2	NA	TRBV7-3	TRBJ2-5	CASSLGASGGQETQYF	TGTGCCAGCAGCTTAGGGGCTAGCGGGGGCCAAGAGACCCAGTACTTC
TRBD2	NA	TRBV11-1	TRBJ2-7	CASAHLIAGESSGEQYF	TGTGCCAGCGCACACCTCATAGCGGGAGAGTCGTCTGGCGAGCAGTACTTC
NA	NA	TRBV9	TRBJ2-3	CASSVVGTSGDTQYF	TGTGCCAGCAGCGTAGTAGGGACTTCGGGAGATACGCAGTATTTT
TRBD1	NA	TRBV28	TRBJ1-2	CASTSQTDRGYGYTF	TGTGCCAGCACCAGTCAAACCGACAGGGGTTATGGCTACACCTTC
TRBD1	NA	TRBV9	TRBJ1-2	CASRGQGGPGYTF	TGTGCCAGCAGGGGACAGGGCGGGCCTGGCTACACCTTC
NA	NA	TRBV6-1	TRBJ1-3	CASRPTVSGNTIYF	TGTGCCAGCAGGCCGACAGTCTCTGGAAACACCATATATTTT
NA	NA	TRBV27	TRBJ1-5	CASSNTGRGNQPQHF	TGTGCCAGCAGTAATACAGGGAGAGGGAATCAGCCCCAGCATTTT
TRBD1	NA	TRBV5-4	TRBJ1-6	CASSLAQGAASPLHF	TGTGCCAGCAGCTTGGCACAGGGGGCAGCATCACCCCTCCACTTT
TRBD1	NA	TRBV6-1	TRBJ2-7	CASSDRGQGTVGQYF	TGTGCCAGCAGTGACCGGGGACAGGGCACTGTAGGGCAGTACTTC
NA	NA	TRBV30	TRBJ1-1	CAWSRSSDSVNTEAFF	TGTGCCTGGAGTCGGTCGTCGGACAGCGTGAACACTGAAGCTTTCTTT
NA	many	TRBV9	TRBJ1-1	CASSVPYTEAFF	TGTGCCAGCAGCGTCCCGTACACTGAAGCTTTCTTT
NA	NA	TRBV9	TRBJ1-1	CASSDTNTEAFF	TGTGCCAGCAGCGATACAAACACTGAAGCTTTCTTT
NA	NA	TRBV9	TRBJ2-3	CASSVVGALTDTQYF	TGTGCCAGCAGCGTAGTAGGGGCCCTCACAGATACGCAGTATTTT
TRBD1	medium-sized	TRBV6-1	TRBJ2-7	CASSEPTGGAGSYEQYF	TGTGCCAGCAGTGAACCTACAGGGGGCGCGGGTTCCTACGAGCAGTACTTC
NA	once	TRBV11-3	TRBJ2-7	CASSLAPSLSYEQYF	TGTGCCAGCAGCTTAGCCCCTAGCCTCTCCTACGAGCAGTACTTC
TRBD1	NA	TRBV5-4	TRBJ1-2	CASSLGQGNYGYTF	TGTGCCAGCAGCTTGGGACAGGGGAACTATGGCTACACCTTC
NA	NA	TRBV6-5	TRBJ2-3	CASKGLWPDTQYF	TGTGCCAGCAAGGGGTTATGGCCAGATACGCAGTATTTT
TRBD1	NA	TRBV2	TRBJ2-3	CARGTATLFTDTQYF	TGTGCCAGAGGGACAGCCACCCTTTTCACAGATACGCAGTATTTT
TRBD1	NA	TRBV9	TRBJ1-2	CASSPLGQGLDYGYTF	TGTGCCAGCAGCCCTCTAGGACAGGGTCTCGACTATGGCTACACCTTC
TRBD2	NA	TRBV11-3	TRBJ2-1	CASSQTIAGGRSDEQFF	TGTGCCAGCAGCCAAACTATAGCGGGGGGGCGTTCCGATGAGCAGTTCTTC
NA	NA	TRBV4-3	TRBJ2-7	CASSQDATAPSYEQYF	TGCGCCAGCAGCCAAGATGCGACAGCGCCCTCCTACGAGCAGTACTTC
NA	NA	TRBV30	TRBJ2-1	CAWKLSGRVYEQFF	TGTGCCTGGAAGTTAAGCGGACGCGTCTATGAGCAGTTCTTC
TRBD1	once	TRBV5-1	TRBJ2-7	CASSIRDRGEGAYEQYF	TGCGCCAGCAGCATCCGGGACAGGGGGGAGGGAGCCTACGAGCAGTACTTC
TRBD1	once	TRBV29-1	TRBJ2-2	CSVSQGATGTGELFF	TGCAGCGTTTCGCAGGGGGCCACGGGCACCGGGGAGCTGTTTTTT
NA	NA	TRBV27	TRBJ1-5	CASSCLPRGLGNQPQHF	TGTGCCAGCAGTTGCCTCCCCAGGGGCCTTGGCAATCAGCCCCAGCATTTT
TRBD1	NA	TRBV11-2	TRBJ1-6	CASSRLDRSSYNSPLHF	TGTGCCAGCAGCCGCCTGGACAGGAGCTCCTATAATTCACCCCTCCACTTT
NA	NA	TRBV7-7	TRBJ2-7	CASSPLAGASYEQYF	TGTGCTAGCAGCCCCCTTGCGGGGGCATCCTACGAGCAGTACTTC
TRBD1	NA	TRBV19	TRBJ1-2	CASGRGLDYGYTF	TGTGCCAGCGGCAGGGGGCTTGACTATGGCTACACCTTC
NA	NA	TRBV11-2	TRBJ1-5	CASSLAGNQPQHF	TGTGCCAGCAGCTTAGCGGGGAATCAGCCCCAGCATTTT
TRBD1	NA	TRBV18	TRBJ1-6	CASSHGTGQNNSPLHF	TGTGCCAGCTCACACGGGACAGGGCAGAATAATTCACCCCTCCACTTT
TRBD2	NA	TRBV7-3	TRBJ2-3	CASSLLAGGTDTQYF	TGTGCCAGCAGCTTATTGGCGGGGGGCACAGATACGCAGTATTTT
NA	NA	TRBV29-1	TRBJ2-7	CSVWRGDEQYF	TGCAGCGTGTGGAGGGGAGACGAGCAGTACTTC
TRBD1	NA	TRBV7-2	TRBJ1-1	CASSKTRGQGNTEAFF	TGTGCCAGCAGTAAAACGAGGGGGCAAGGGAACACTGAAGCTTTCTTT
TRBD2	NA	TRBV7-2	TRBJ2-3	CASSIRLAGGDTQYF	TGTGCCAGCAGCATCCGACTAGCGGGGGGTGATACGCAGTATTTT
NA	once	TRBV6-5	TRBJ2-7	CASSYSRFTYEQYF	TGTGCCAGCAGTTATTCCAGGTTCACCTACGAGCAGTACTTC
NA	once	TRBV5-1	TRBJ1-3	CASSARPGSSGNTIYF	TGCGCCAGCAGCGCGCGCCCCGGGAGCTCTGGAAACACCATATATTTT
TRBD2	NA	TRBV6-1	TRBJ2-3	CASSAGPGLAATTQYF	TGTGCCAGCAGTGCTGGTCCGGGACTAGCGGCAACTACGCAGTATTTT
TRBD2	NA	TRBV29-1	TRBJ2-7	CSVEDTPSGRYEQYF	TGCAGCGTTGAAGATACCCCTAGCGGGCGCTACGAGCAGTACTTC
NA	NA	TRBV6-1	TRBJ2-7	CASSPPGHNEQYF	TGTGCCAGCAGCCCTCCGGGACATAACGAGCAGTACTTC
NA	few	TRBV4-3	TRBJ2-6	CASSQDPGVSGANVLTF	TGCGCCAGCAGCCAAGATCCCGGGGTCTCTGGGGCCAACGTCCTGACTTTC
TRBD2	once	TRBV5-6	TRBJ2-3	CASSSTGTSRTDTQYF	TGTGCCAGCAGCTCTACCGGGACTAGTCGCACAGATACGCAGTATTTT
NA	few	TRBV7-6	TRBJ1-6	CASSPAQVINSPLHF	TGTGCCAGCAGCCCCGCTCAGGTGATTAATTCACCCCTCCACTTT
NA	NA	TRBV28	TRBJ2-7	CASSFGQYEQYF	TGTGCCAGCAGTTTTGGACAGTACGAGCAGTACTTC
NA	NA	TRBV2	TRBJ1-5	CASSTDSHSNQPQHF	TGTGCCAGCAGTACTGACTCCCATAGCAATCAGCCCCAGCATTTT
NA	NA	TRBV6-5	TRBJ1-1	CASSQRGGAEAFF	TGTGCCAGCAGTCAAAGGGGGGGCGCTGAAGCTTTCTTT
TRBD2	once	TRBV12-5	TRBJ2-1	CASGVLAGEQFF	TGTGCTAGTGGTGTTCTAGCGGGCGAGCAGTTCTTC
NA	NA	TRBV19	TRBJ2-1	CASRRQADRSYNEQFF	TGTGCCAGTAGGCGTCAGGCCGACCGGTCCTACAATGAGCAGTTCTTC
TRBD2	NA	TRBV30	TRBJ2-3	CAWGSSGMSDTQYF	TGTGCCTGGGGCTCCAGCGGGATGTCAGATACGCAGTATTTT
NA	once	TRBV5-1	TRBJ2-5	CASSLGGPQETQYF	TGCGCCAGCAGCTTGGGTGGGCCCCAAGAGACCCAGTACTTC
TRBD2	NA	TRBV5-4	TRBJ2-3	CASSLPSGGAETQYF	TGTGCCAGCAGCTTGCCTAGCGGGGGGGCGGAAACGCAGTATTTT
NA	NA	TRBV21-1	TRBJ1-1	CASSKARQESIMNTEAFF	TGTGCCAGCAGCAAAGCTCGACAGGAATCGATTATGAACACTGAAGCTTTCTTT
NA	NA	TRBV2	TRBJ1-1	CASRLSRGGNTEAFF	TGTGCCAGCAGGCTCAGTCGGGGGGGGAACACTGAAGCTTTCTTT